This T cell receptor (beta chain) originates from a study of shared clonotypes between healthy human individuals. Notes on the study in general: Clonotype sharing across several donors was observed for approximately 5% of naive CD4 clonotypes.

Regarding this clone: Its antigen is not known.

CD45RO-negative CD8 cells positively selected for CCR7 made up the naive population, which excluded terminally differentiated effector memory CD45RA+ cells. The run depth of the assay was deep. The repertoire was sequenced with immunoSEQ multiplex PCR; TCRdb's copy has only in-frame clones and lacks some. This table holds nearly 2 million clones, about 94% found once. CDR3 length: 13 amino acids. Trimming pared 10 bases from V and 2 bases from J, leaving 15 bases between. The germline V gene has CDR1 MDHEN and CDR2 SYDVKM. This TCR derives from a man aged 18-30 years in good health. Sequenced input: naive CD8+ T cells sorted from blood. The genes are TRBV28 and TRBJ2-7; possibly TRBD1 or TRBD2 for D (5 bases each). CDR3 sequence: CATTGTQTYEQYF. The CDR3 DNA reads TGTGCCACCACCGGGACGCAGACCTACGAGCAGTACTTC.